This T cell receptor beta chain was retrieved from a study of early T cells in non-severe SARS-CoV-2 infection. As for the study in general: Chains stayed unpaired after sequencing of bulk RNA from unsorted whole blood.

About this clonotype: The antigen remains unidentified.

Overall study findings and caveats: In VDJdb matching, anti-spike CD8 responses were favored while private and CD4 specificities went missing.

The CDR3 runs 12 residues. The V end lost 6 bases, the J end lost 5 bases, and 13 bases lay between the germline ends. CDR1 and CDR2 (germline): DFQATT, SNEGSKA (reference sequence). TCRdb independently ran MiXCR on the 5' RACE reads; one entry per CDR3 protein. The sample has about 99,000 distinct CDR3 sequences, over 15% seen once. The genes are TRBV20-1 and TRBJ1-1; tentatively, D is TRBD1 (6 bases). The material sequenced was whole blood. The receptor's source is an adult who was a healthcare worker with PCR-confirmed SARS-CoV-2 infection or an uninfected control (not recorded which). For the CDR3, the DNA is TGCAGTGCCAGGTGGGGGCGGACTGAAGCTTTCTTT. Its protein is CSARWGRTEAFF.